This T cell receptor (beta chain) was identified in a study of cytomegalovirus exposure and HLA in healthy donors. About the study: Sequencing of 150 million to 200 million T cells in an earlier analysis found more than 100 million unique TCR beta sequences. For the roughly 370 genotyped donors, over 80% fell within the Caucasian-associated ancestry cluster.

Primers for the PCR totalled 60 Vbeta and 13 Jbeta. The repertoire was sequenced with immunoSEQ multiplex PCR; TCRdb's copy has only in-frame clones and lacks some. The data show around 220,000 clones, roughly 85% seen once. Trimming took 5 bases from V and 1 from J, leaving 12 bases between them. This CDR3 contains 15 residues. Germline CDR1 reads MNHNY; CDR2 reads SVGAGI (reference sequence). The sequence was obtained from a man aged 18 to 30 in good health and CMV-seronegative. The chain links TRBV6-6 to TRBJ1-5, with D perhaps TRBD1 (6 bases). Sample: PBMCs. Written as DNA, the CDR3 is TGTGCCAGCAGTCAGGGGCCCTTGAGCAATCAGCCCCAGCATTTT. Translation: CASSQGPLSNQPQHF.